This TCR beta chain comes out of a study of cytomegalovirus exposure and HLA in healthy donors. Study as a whole: A data release that came early held some 79 million unique TCRs from HLA-typed donors. Overall study findings and caveats: Overall, around 160 TCR beta chains were annotated as cytomegalovirus-associated.

On this clone: What it recognizes is unknown.

CDR3 length: 16 amino acids. The trim removed 2 bases at V and 4 bases at J, leaving 8 bases unmatched. Germline lookup yields CDR1 GTSNPN and CDR2 SVGIG (reference sequence). The PCR employed 60 Vbeta primers together with 13 Jbeta primers. The repertoire was sequenced with immunoSEQ multiplex PCR; TCRdb's copy has only in-frame clones and lacks some. Reported are over 200,000 clones; the ten largest clones contain more than 0.75%. The chain joins TRBV30 to TRBJ1-5; 10 positions agree with TRBD1. The receptor comes from a woman under 40 in good health and CMV-seropositive. Material: PBMCs. CDR3: CAWSRGTGASNQPQHF. DNA for the CDR3: TGTGCCTGGAGTAGAGGGACAGGGGCATCGAATCAGCCCCAGCATTTT.